This is a list of T cell receptor beta chains from one sample in a study of cytomegalovirus exposure and HLA in healthy donors. Method: immunoSEQ multiplex PCR; TCRdb's copy keeps in-frame clones and lacks some. This table holds about 160,000 clones, over 70% found once. Sequencing input: PBMCs. The source is a woman in her 30s in good health and CMV-seronegative. The conserved cysteine and the conserved F or W are not part of the CDR3 here. The order of the fields is V gene, clone size, J gene, CDR3 protein. Size is omitted from some rows. Given values are once, few, many or a class for expanded clones.

V gene: TRBV7-7
clone size: NA
J gene: TRBJ2-1
CDR3 protein: ASSPGLAGGPKGNEQF

V gene: TRBV5-6
clone size: NA
J gene: TRBJ1-2
CDR3 protein: ASSLFGQSTGGYT

V gene: TRBV5-6
clone size: NA
J gene: TRBJ2-5
CDR3 protein: ASSRTSGGETQY

V gene: TRBV21-1
clone size: once
J gene: TRBJ1-3
CDR3 protein: ASRPWPTPEKETIY

V gene: TRBV29-1
clone size: few
J gene: TRBJ2-7
CDR3 protein: SVLPGTGDNEQY

V gene: TRBV15
clone size: few
J gene: TRBJ1-1
CDR3 protein: ATSNPGDTGITEAF

V gene: TRBV4-2
clone size: NA
J gene: NA
CDR3 protein: ASSQDRGAYEQY

V gene: TRBV6-1
clone size: NA
J gene: TRBJ1-2
CDR3 protein: ASRGGSHGYT

V gene: TRBV19
clone size: NA
J gene: TRBJ1-5
CDR3 protein: ASSTQQGGFNQPQH

V gene: TRBV6-1
clone size: NA
J gene: TRBJ2-2
CDR3 protein: ASSEVAGATGELF

V gene: TRBV7-8
clone size: NA
J gene: TRBJ2-1
CDR3 protein: ASSFLSRGEQF

V gene: TRBV19
clone size: NA
J gene: TRBJ1-1
CDR3 protein: ATSLGGEVEAF

V gene: TRBV6-1
clone size: NA
J gene: TRBJ2-1
CDR3 protein: ASSARTGDNEQF

V gene: TRBV6-5
clone size: once
J gene: TRBJ2-2
CDR3 protein: ASRTSGSPGELF

V gene: TRBV4-1
clone size: NA
J gene: TRBJ1-1
CDR3 protein: ASSQISLMETEAF

V gene: TRBV5-1
clone size: few
J gene: TRBJ2-3
CDR3 protein: ASRDRTDTQY

V gene: TRBV30
clone size: once
J gene: TRBJ2-1
CDR3 protein: AWSVDNNEQF

V gene: TRBV2
clone size: NA
J gene: TRBJ2-7
CDR3 protein: ASSDVSLVFEQY

V gene: TRBV18
clone size: NA
J gene: TRBJ2-1
CDR3 protein: ASSPRGGMAQLSYNEQF

V gene: TRBV10-3
clone size: few
J gene: TRBJ1-5
CDR3 protein: AISESGHSNQPQH

V gene: TRBV9
clone size: NA
J gene: TRBJ2-3
CDR3 protein: ASSETSGGLGDTQY

V gene: TRBV6-5
clone size: few
J gene: TRBJ1-2
CDR3 protein: ASTRTGVERHGYT

V gene: TRBV4-1
clone size: NA
J gene: TRBJ2-3
CDR3 protein: ASSQVGGVVTDTQY

V gene: TRBV30
clone size: NA
J gene: TRBJ1-3
CDR3 protein: AWSDRNTIY

V gene: TRBV29-1
clone size: NA
J gene: TRBJ1-1
CDR3 protein: SGDRNLNTEAF

V gene: TRBV27
clone size: NA
J gene: TRBJ2-1
CDR3 protein: ASSEGLARFLGNEQF

V gene: TRBV6-6
clone size: NA
J gene: TRBJ2-3
CDR3 protein: ASSYEGAPDTQY

V gene: TRBV28
clone size: NA
J gene: TRBJ1-2
CDR3 protein: ASSLGQNYGYT

V gene: TRBV5-6
clone size: few
J gene: TRBJ2-7
CDR3 protein: ASRAFRGTGTRGAEQY